This TCR beta chain appears in the sequencing data of a study of OX40 agonist ivuxolimab in advanced cancers. The overall study: A history of anti-PD-1, anti-PD-L1 or anti-CTLA-4 therapy was acceptable, and approximately 41% had some.

The study sampled blood at baseline, cycle 4 day 1, and cycle 7 day 1. Repertoires were generated with immunoSEQ multiplex PCR, while TCRdb's copy carries only in-frame clones and drops some. The table shows about 90,000 clones, with almost 90% occurring only once. This clone came up a few times. This TCR was recovered from an adult with an advanced solid tumor such as melanoma, head and neck, liver or kidney cancer. The specimen comprised CD4+ or CD8+ T cells sorted from blood, sampled in a trial of the OX40 agonist ivuxolimab.

Here the CDR3 DNA reads TGCGCCAGCAGCCAATCTTTCTTAGGGAACTACAATGAGCAGTTCTTC. Its protein is CASSQSFLGNYNEQFF. The chain recombines TRBV4-1 with TRBJ2-1; D not resolved. Germline V gene data show CDR1 as MGHRA and CDR2 as YSYEKL. This CDR3 region has 16 residues. V lost 2 bases, J lost 3 bases, and 14 bases lay in between.